Given below is one TCR beta chain in context. Its cognate antigen is unknown. In the same sample, other DNA sequences code for this CDR3. The data are from a study of cytomegalovirus exposure and HLA in healthy donors. The germline CDR1 and CDR2 sequences are SGHRS and YFSETQ. The CDR3 runs 16 residues. Trimming shortened V by 1 base and J by 4 bases, and 17 bases separated the two germline ends. Study-level findings and limits: In a later analysis, parvovirus B19, influenza, CMV and Epstein-Barr virus appeared linked to several top co-occurrence clusters. The likely origin of a cluster of highly shared sequence variants was a sequencing artifact.

The PCR ran on 60 Vbeta and 13 Jbeta primers. Data came from immunoSEQ multiplex PCR; TCRdb stores just in-frame clones and leaves some out. The table has around 120,000 clones, roughly 80% seen once. Sequenced: PBMCs. J is TRBJ1-1 and V is TRBV5-1; D gene ambiguous. The origin of this receptor is a man between 60 and 75 years old in good health and CMV-seropositive. CDR3 in amino acids: CASSLISRGSSTEAFF. As DNA, the CDR3 is TGCGCCAGCAGCTTGATTTCTAGAGGGTCGAGCACTGAAGCTTTCTTT.